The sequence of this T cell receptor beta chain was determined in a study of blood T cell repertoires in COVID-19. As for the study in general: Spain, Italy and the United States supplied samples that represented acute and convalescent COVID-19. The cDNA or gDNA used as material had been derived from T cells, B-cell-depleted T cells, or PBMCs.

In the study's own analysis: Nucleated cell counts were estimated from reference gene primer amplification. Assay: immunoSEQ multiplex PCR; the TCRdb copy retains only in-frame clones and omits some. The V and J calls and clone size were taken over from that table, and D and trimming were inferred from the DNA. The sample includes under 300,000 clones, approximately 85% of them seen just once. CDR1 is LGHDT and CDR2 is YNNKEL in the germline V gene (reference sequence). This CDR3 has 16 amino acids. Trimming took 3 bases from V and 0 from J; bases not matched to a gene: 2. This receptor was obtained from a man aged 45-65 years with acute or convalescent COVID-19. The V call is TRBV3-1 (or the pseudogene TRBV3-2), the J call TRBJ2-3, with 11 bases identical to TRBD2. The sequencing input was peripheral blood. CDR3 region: CASSHRTSGSTDTQYF. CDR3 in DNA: TGTGCCAGCAGCCACCGGACTAGCGGGAGCACAGATACGCAGTATTTT.